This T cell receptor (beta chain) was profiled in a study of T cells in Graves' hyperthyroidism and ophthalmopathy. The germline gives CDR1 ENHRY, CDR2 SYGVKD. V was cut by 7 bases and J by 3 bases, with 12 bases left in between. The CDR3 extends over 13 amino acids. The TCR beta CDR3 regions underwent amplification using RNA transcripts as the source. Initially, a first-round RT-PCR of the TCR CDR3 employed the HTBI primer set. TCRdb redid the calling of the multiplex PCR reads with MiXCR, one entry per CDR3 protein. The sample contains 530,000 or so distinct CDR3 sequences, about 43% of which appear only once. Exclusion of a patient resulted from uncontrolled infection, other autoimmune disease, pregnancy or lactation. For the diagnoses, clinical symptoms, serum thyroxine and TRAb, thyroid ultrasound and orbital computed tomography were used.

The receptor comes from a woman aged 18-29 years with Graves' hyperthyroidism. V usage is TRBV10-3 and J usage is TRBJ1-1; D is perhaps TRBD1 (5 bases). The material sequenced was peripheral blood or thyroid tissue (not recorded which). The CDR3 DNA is TGTGCCATCACTACCGCGGGGCACACTGAAGCTTTCTTT. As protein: CAITTAGHTEAFF.